This T cell receptor (beta chain) was recovered during a study of blood T cell repertoires in COVID-19. Per the germline V gene, CDR1 is GTSNPN and CDR2 is SVGIG (reference sequence). Trimming stripped 8 bases from V and 8 bases from J, with 24 bases between. The length of the CDR3 is 14 residues. Original handling: Estimated nucleated cell counts came from reference gene primer amplification. Assay used: immunoSEQ multiplex PCR; TCRdb lists only in-frame clones, some missing. D and trimming come from the DNA, and the V and J calls and clone size come from that table. Of under 200,000 clones in the sample, roughly 84% are singletons; the top ten hold around 3.1%. Researchers sorted participants into cohorts using their self-reported clinical history. Shortly before study entry, within 2 weeks, exposed participants had met a COVID-19 case.

The genes are TRBV30 and TRBJ1-2, with D uncertain. Input material: PBMCs or T cells enriched from blood (not recorded which). This clonotype originated in a woman aged 30 to 39 who had been exposed to COVID-19. This CDR3 is CAGIRPDSRGGYTF. CDR3 bases: TGTGCCGGGATCCGCCCAGACTCCCGGGGAGGCTACACCTTC.